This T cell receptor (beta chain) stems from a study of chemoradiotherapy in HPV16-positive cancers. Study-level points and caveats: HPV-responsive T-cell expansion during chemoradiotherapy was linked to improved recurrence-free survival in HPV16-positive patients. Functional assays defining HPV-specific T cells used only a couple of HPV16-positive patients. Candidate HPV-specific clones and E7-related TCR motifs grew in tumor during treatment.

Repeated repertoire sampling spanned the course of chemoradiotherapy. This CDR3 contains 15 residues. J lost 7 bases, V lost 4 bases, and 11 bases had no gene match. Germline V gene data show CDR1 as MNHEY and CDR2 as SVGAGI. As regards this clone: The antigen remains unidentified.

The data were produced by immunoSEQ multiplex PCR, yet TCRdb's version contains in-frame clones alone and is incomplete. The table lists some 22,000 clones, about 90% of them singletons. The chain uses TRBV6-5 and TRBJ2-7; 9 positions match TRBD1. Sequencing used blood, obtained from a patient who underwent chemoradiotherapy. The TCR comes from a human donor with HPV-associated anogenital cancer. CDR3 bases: TGTGCCAGCAGTTCGGGACAGGGAGTTGAAGGGGAGCAGTACTTC. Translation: CASSSGQGVEGEQYF.